In its sample, the clone carrying this T cell receptor beta chain was seen a few times. Its matching antigen is unknown. The data derive from a study of glioma-infiltrating T cells. As for the study in general: Dexamethasone exposure before glioma surgery was limited to six or fewer days. Study-wide points: Non-neoplastic patients had below-expected tissue-blood divergence, while all gliomas exceeded expectation. Shared blood CDR3 signature motifs marked patients with low tissue-blood divergence.

CDR3 length: 13 residues. V gave up 6 bases and J gave up 4 bases, with 12 bases separating them. Using RNA template, CDR3s of TCR alpha and beta were amplified with iRepertoire arm-PCR. Input was roughly 95-450 ng of tissue mRNA or PBMC total RNA. TCRdb reanalysed the multiplex PCR reads using MiXCR and keeps one entry per CDR3 protein. Among a few hundred thousand distinct CDR3 sequences listed, less than 50% were seen once. The V call is TRBV12-3 or TRBV12-4, the J call TRBJ1-2; unclear D gene. The specimen sequenced was glioma tissue, nonneoplastic brain tissue, or PBMCs (not recorded which). The sequence came from a human donor with low-grade glioma or glioblastoma, undergoing nonglioma brain surgery, or in good health (not recorded which). The CDR3 nucleotides are TGTGCCAGCAGCCCCAGGCCTCCCTATGGCTACACCTTC. Its protein product is CASSPRPPYGYTF.